These 17 T cell receptor beta chains were sequenced from one sample in a study of spatial heterogeneity in lung cancer. TCRdb independently ran MiXCR on the 5' RACE reads; one entry per CDR3 protein. Of 77,000 or so distinct CDR3 sequences in the sample, roughly a fifth were seen once. Described time point: sample taken at primary tumor resection. The authors sequenced whole RNA from tumor, nontumor lung or frozen PBMC without sorting. The sequenced sample was PBMCs, obtained at surgery. The source is a male donor with early-stage non-small cell lung cancer.

This clonotype was seen only a few times. V is TRBV7-2 and J is TRBJ2-3; 9 bases agree with TRBD2. CDR1 and CDR2 (germline): SGHTA, FQGNSA. The CDR3 loop spans 15 amino acids. V shed 6 bases, J shed 1 base, and the junction held 5 bases outside the gene matches. This CDR3 is CASRYTSGRTDTQYF. The CDR3 coding sequence is TGTGCCAGCAGGTACACTAGCGGGCGCACAGATACGCAGTATTTT.

V is TRBV6-6 and J is TRBJ1-1, with unresolved D. Trimming shortened V by 6 bases and J by 4 bases, and 12 bases separated the two germline ends. CDR1 is MNHNY, CDR2 SVGAGI, per germline (reference sequence). The CDR3 is made up of 13 amino acids. Written as DNA, the CDR3 is TGTGCCAGCAGCTTTGACCCGGCCACTGAAGCTTTCTTT. As protein: CASSFDPATEAFF.

The CDR3 region is CASSTGESYNEQFF. The CDR3 DNA follows: TGTGCCAGTTCCACGGGGGAATCCTACAATGAGCAGTTCTTC. The chain recombines TRBV19 with TRBJ2-1; D is perhaps TRBD2 (6 bases). Germline V CDR1 and CDR2: LNHDA, SQIVND (reference sequence). The CDR3 has 14 amino acids. V lost 8 bases to trimming and J lost 1 base, with 12 bases between them.

The V and J genes are TRBV3-1 and TRBJ2-7; D not resolved. In germline, CDR1 is LGHDT, CDR2 YNNKEL (reference sequence). The CDR3 runs to 14 residues. Trimming took 0 bases from V and 2 from J, leaving 8 bases between them. The CDR3 region has the DNA TGTGCCAGCAGCCAAGAAGGTAGTCCCTACGAGCAGTACTTC. This sequence encodes CASSQEGSPYEQYF.

This chain uses TRBV5-1 with TRBJ2-5; D may correspond to TRBD1 or TRBD2 (6 bases each). This CDR3 is built from 13 residues. Germline assignment: CDR1 SGHRS and CDR2 YFSETQ. V was trimmed by 7 bases and J by 2 bases, leaving 12 bases between them. CDR3: CASGGQNQETQYF. The CDR3 bases are TGCGCCAGCGGGGGGCAGAATCAAGAGACCCAGTACTTC.

The sample holds a few counts of this clonotype. J is TRBJ1-5 and V is TRBV7-2; D possibly corresponds to TRBD1 (5 bases). This CDR3 region has 15 residues. Germline loops: CDR1 SGHTA, CDR2 FQGNSA. Trimming shortened V by 5 bases and J by 3 bases, and 14 bases separated the two germline ends. As DNA, the CDR3 is TGTGCCAGCAGCCCGAGTGCGGGGCCCAATCAGCCCCAGCATTTT. Translated: CASSPSAGPNQPQHF.

The chain couples TRBV5-6 to TRBJ2-5; D could derive from TRBD1 or TRBD2 (5 bases each). Trimming took off 4 bases at V and 6 bases at J, with 16 bases between the two ends. Germline V lookup: CDR1 SGHDT, CDR2 YYEEEE. The CDR3 totals 14 residues. CDR3 sequence reads: CASSQAGARQTQYF. The CDR3, as DNA: TGTGCCAGCAGCCAGGCCGGGGCACGGCAGACCCAGTACTTC.

This chain links TRBV27 with TRBJ2-7, with TRBD2 matching over 7 bases. Germline CDR1 is MNHEY and CDR2 is SMNVEV (reference sequence). The CDR3 runs 15 residues. The V segment lost 2 bases and the J segment 2 bases; nucleotides outside the gene matches: 6. This CDR3 is CASSLRGGRTYEQYF. The CDR3 DNA follows: TGTGCCAGCAGTTTACGGGGCGGGAGAACCTACGAGCAGTACTTC.

This clonotype was counted between two and nine times. The chain has TRBV6-4 and TRBJ2-1; 7 positions match TRBD2. V gave up 2 bases and J gave up 0 bases; unmatched junction bases: 4. Germline CDR1 and CDR2: MRHNA and SNTAGT. CDR3 length: 16 amino acids. The CDR3 DNA reads as TGTGCCAGCAGTGACCCAGCGGGGAGCTCCTACAATGAGCAGTTCTTC. Protein: CASSDPAGSSYNEQFF.

This rearrangement joins TRBV6-5 to TRBJ2-7, with no clear D. V dropped 0 bases and J dropped 2 bases, with 11 bases sitting between them. The germline V gene encodes CDR1 MNHEY and CDR2 SVGAGI. The CDR3 contains 15 residues. CDR3 sequence: CASSYSSPYPYEQYF. The CDR3 DNA reads as TGTGCCAGCAGTTACTCGAGTCCCTACCCCTACGAGCAGTACTTC.

This chain connects TRBV7-2 to TRBJ2-2; tentative D call: TRBD2 (6 bases). The germline V gene has CDR1 SGHTA and CDR2 FQGNSA. This CDR3 contains 16 residues. V was cut by 4 bases and J by 1 base, with 13 bases left in between. As DNA, the CDR3 is TGTGCCAGCAGCTCCCAGCCGGGACTGAACACCGGGGAGCTGTTTTTT. Its translation: CASSSQPGLNTGELFF.

The chain couples TRBV20-1 to TRBJ2-7, with 8 bases identical to TRBD1. V dropped 6 bases and J dropped 5; count of bases not matched to a gene: 9. In germline, CDR1 is DFQATT, CDR2 SNEGSKA (reference sequence). The CDR3 is made up of 13 amino acids. Here the CDR3 DNA reads TGCAGTGCCACCCGGACAGGGTTCCACGAGCAGTACTTC. It codes for CSATRTGFHEQYF.

The chain carries TRBV9 and TRBJ2-5; possible D gene TRBD2, 5 bases. The CDR3 is 16 amino acids. V dropped 0 bases and J dropped 1 base, with 13 bases sitting between them. CDR1 is SGDLS and CDR2 is YYNGEE in the germline V gene. In nucleotides, the CDR3 is TGTGCCAGCAGCGTAGGAAGGACTCCCACCCAAGAGACCCAGTACTTC. Translation: CASSVGRTPTQETQYF.

This clonotype was detected only a few times. This sequence joins TRBV30 and TRBJ2-1; D not certain. Trimming shortened V by 5 bases and J by 2 bases, and 16 bases separated the two germline ends. The CDR3 sequence is 15 residues long. From germline, CDR1 is GTSNPN and CDR2 SVGIG (reference sequence). The CDR3 spells CAWEPFRMTYNEQFF. CDR3 DNA: TGTGCCTGGGAACCGTTTCGCATGACCTACAATGAGCAGTTCTTC.

This chain uses TRBV5-1 with TRBJ2-7; the match to TRBD1 covers 9 bases. Losses at the gene ends were 4 bases for V and 3 bases for J; bases not matched to a gene: 8. Per germline, CDR1 SGHRS and CDR2 YFSETQ. This CDR3 has 15 residues. DNA for the CDR3: TGCGCCAGCAGCCTGGGCGGGACAGGGAACTACGAGCAGTACTTC. This codes for CASSLGGTGNYEQYF.

This clonotype came up many times. The chain combines TRBV6-6 with TRBJ1-5, with D uncertain. Germline loops: CDR1 MNHNY, CDR2 SVGAGI (reference sequence). Trimming took off 1 base at V and 0 bases at J, with 1 base between the two ends. The CDR3 spans 13 residues. The CDR3, as DNA: TGTGCCAGCAGTTACTATAGCAATCAGCCCCAGCATTTT. This codes for CASSYYSNQPQHF.

This clonotype was seen a handful of times. The chain recombines TRBV9 with TRBJ2-7, with TRBD2 identical over 14 bases. The length of the CDR3 is 15 residues. Germline values: CDR1 SGDLS, CDR2 YYNGEE. V was pared by 4 bases and J by 4 bases, with 4 bases of the junction left unmatched. The CDR3 bases are TGTGCCAGCAGCACAGGGACTAGCGGGAGTTACGAGCAGTACTTC. Protein product: CASSTGTSGSYEQYF. The full variable domain, its missing parts supplied by reference TRBV9 and TRBJ2-7, is DSGVTQTPKHLITATGQRVTLRCSPRSGDLSVYWYQQSLDQGLQFLIQYYNGEERAKGNILERFSAQQFPDLHSELNLSSLELGDSALYFCASSTGTSGSYEQYFGPGTRLTVT.